One and the same sample provided the 30 T cell receptor beta chains below, sequenced in a study of neurological immune-mediated disorders. TCRdb reprocessed the 5' RACE reads with MiXCR, giving one entry per CDR3 protein. The table lists around 70,000 distinct CDR3 sequences, roughly 5.5% of them singletons. Material for sequencing was PBMCs. These receptors were taken from a woman aged 25 to 39 with multiple sclerosis.

There are many counts of this clonotype. The gene calls are TRBV10-3 and TRBJ2-3; no reliable D call. CDR1 is ENHRY and CDR2 is SYGVKD in the germline V gene. The CDR3 runs to 14 residues. The V end lost 0 bases, the J end lost 4 bases, and 8 bases lay between the germline ends. CDR3 sequence: CAISESSSADTQYF. In nucleotides, the CDR3 is TGTGCCATCAGTGAGTCGAGCAGTGCAGATACGCAGTATTTT.

This clonotype showed up many times. This rearrangement joins TRBV5-1 to TRBJ2-7, with 10 bases fitting TRBD1. CDR1 SGHRS and CDR2 YFSETQ come from the germline V gene. The junction had 8 bases not matched to a gene; V was cut back by 3 bases and J by 5 bases. This CDR3 region has 15 residues. The DNA of the CDR3 is TGCGCCAGCAGCTGGAGGGGGACAGGGGAACACGAGCAGTACTTC. Translating it yields CASSWRGTGEHEQYF.

In the case of this clonotype: At one boundary the junction diverges from the germline segment, which might be a read error. This chain connects TRBV7-7 to TRBJ2-5, with D perhaps matching TRBD2 (5 bases). The germline gives CDR1 SSHAT, CDR2 FNYEAQ (reference sequence). The CDR3 has 15 amino acids. CDR3: CASSLSQGRLETQYF. The CDR3 DNA sequence: TGTGCTAGCAGCTTGTCCCAAGGGAGATTGGAGACCCAGTACTTC.

In this sample, this clonotype turned up a few times. The chain uses TRBV27 and TRBJ2-3; 14 bases line up with TRBD2. The CDR3 loop spans 17 amino acids. The germline CDR1 and CDR2 sequences are MNHEY and SMNVEV (reference sequence). After removal of 4 bases from V and 1 base from J, the junction contained 4 bases not matched to a gene. The CDR3 loop reads CASSSPGLAGGTDTQYF. CDR3 nucleotide sequence: TGTGCCAGCAGTTCACCGGGACTAGCGGGGGGCACAGATACGCAGTATTTT.

About this clonotype: A much larger clone sits a single nucleotide away, making a read error possible. The DNA of the CDR3 is TGTGCCAGCAGTTACGGGAAGATCGGCGAGACTTTCTTT. This encodes CASSYGKIGETFF. V usage is TRBV6-5 and J usage is TRBJ1-1; D unresolved. Germline CDR1 MNHEY, CDR2 SVGAGI. The CDR3 is 13 residues long. V lost 2 bases and J 12 bases, leaving 16 bases between the germline ends.

This clonotype was recorded many times. The CDR3: CASSPLGIGGYTF. The CDR3 DNA sequence: TGTGCCAGCAGTCCACTCGGTATAGGCGGCTACACCTTC. V gene TRBV6-6 combines with J gene TRBJ1-2; D not resolved. Germline V gene data show CDR1 as MNHNY and CDR2 as SVGAGI (reference sequence). V was pared by 5 bases and J by 8 bases, with 15 bases between. The CDR3 runs 13 residues.

This clonotype showed up many times. In nucleotides, the CDR3 is TGCAGTGCTTTCGAGGGGGGGCTATGGTACGAGCAGTACTTC. It translates to CSAFEGGLWYEQYF. The chain combines TRBV20-1 with TRBJ2-7, with D possibly matching TRBD2 (7 bases). The germline V gene has CDR1 DFQATT and CDR2 SNEGSKA (reference sequence). Trimming pared 5 bases from V and 4 bases from J, leaving 18 bases between. The CDR3 loop spans 14 amino acids.

The chain couples TRBV7-9 to TRBJ2-2; D call uncertain. This CDR3 has 14 residues. Trimming took 1 base from V and 3 from J, leaving 6 bases between them. The germline V gene encodes CDR1 SEHNR and CDR2 FQNEAQ (reference sequence). The CDR3 nucleotides are TGTGCCAGCAGCTTAGGCACGGACACCGGGGAGCTGTTTTTT. Protein: CASSLGTDTGELFF. The complete variable domain, with remaining parts taken from reference TRBV7-9 and TRBJ2-2, reads DTGVSQNPRHKITKRGQNVTFRCDPISEHNRLYWYRQTLGQGPEFLTYFQNEAQLEKSRLLSDRFSAERPKGSFSTLEIQRTEQGDSAMYLCASSLGTDTGELFFGEGSRLTVL.

This clonotype showed up just a few times. The chain recombines TRBV10-3 with TRBJ2-4; maybe TRBD1 (7 bases). CDR1 and CDR2 (germline): ENHRY, SYGVKD. Between the trimmed V and J ends, which lost 1 base and 3 bases, there was a span of 10 bases. This CDR3 has 15 amino acids. Written as DNA, the CDR3 is TGTGCCATCAGTGAGTTGCGGGACAGCAAAAACATTCAGTACTTC. It is translated as CAISELRDSKNIQYF.

This clonotype was counted only a few times. This chain links TRBV9 with TRBJ2-2; D unresolved. There are 12 residues in the CDR3. The V end was cut by 0 bases, the J end by 5 bases, with 2 bases between. Germline CDR1 reads SGDLS; CDR2 reads YYNGEE. The CDR3 is CASSVGTGELFF. DNA for the CDR3: TGTGCCAGCAGCGTAGGTACCGGGGAGCTGTTTTTT. Supplemented by reference TRBV9 and TRBJ2-2, the full variable domain reads DSGVTQTPKHLITATGQRVTLRCSPRSGDLSVYWYQQSLDQGLQFLIQYYNGEERAKGNILERFSAQQFPDLHSELNLSSLELGDSALYFCASSVGTGELFFGEGSRLTVL.

This clonotype was found many times. Here the CDR3 reads CSARVGQTSGNTIYF. The DNA for the CDR3 is TGCAGTGCTAGAGTCGGACAAACCTCTGGAAACACCATATATTTT. The V call is TRBV20-1, the J call TRBJ1-3; TRBD1 is a possible D gene (5 bases). The CDR3 loop spans 15 amino acids. Trimming left V 1 base short and J 0 bases short, with 10 bases between. Germline values: CDR1 DFQATT, CDR2 SNEGSKA (reference sequence).

This clonotype occurred many times. The chain recombines TRBV15 with TRBJ2-1; D assignment may be TRBD1 or TRBD2 (6 bases each). Germline CDR1 and CDR2: LNHNV and YYDKDF (reference sequence). The V end was cut by 0 bases, the J end by 5 bases, with 11 bases between. This CDR3 spans 15 amino acids. CDR3: CATSRDRGQDNEQFF. The CDR3 DNA is TGTGCCACCAGCAGAGACCGGGGGCAAGACAATGAGCAGTTCTTC. Full variable domain (missing parts from reference TRBV15 and TRBJ2-1): DAMVIQNPRYQVTQFGKPVTLSCSQTLNHNVMYWYQQKSSQAPKLLFHYYDKDFNNEADTPDNFQSRRPNTSFCFLDIRSPGLGDTAMYLCATSRDRGQDNEQFFGPGTRLTVL.

Many counts were recorded for this clonotype. V usage is TRBV9 and J usage is TRBJ1-2; D remains ambiguous. From germline, CDR1 is SGDLS and CDR2 YYNGEE. Between the trimmed V and J ends, which lost 1 base and 4 bases, there was a span of 14 bases. The CDR3 runs to 15 residues. CDR3 DNA sequence: TGTGCCAGCAGCGTAAATCTTGGGGAGTCCTATGGCTACACCTTC. Translation: CASSVNLGESYGYTF. Filled out from reference TRBV9 and TRBJ1-2, the complete variable domain reads DSGVTQTPKHLITATGQRVTLRCSPRSGDLSVYWYQQSLDQGLQFLIQYYNGEERAKGNILERFSAQQFPDLHSELNLSSLELGDSALYFCASSVNLGESYGYTFGSGTRLTVV.

This clonotype was picked up many times. The V call is TRBV5-1, the J call TRBJ2-5; 7 bases map to TRBD2. The CDR3 consists of 14 residues. Germline loops: CDR1 SGHRS, CDR2 YFSETQ. V was pared by 5 bases and J by 2 bases, with 6 bases of the junction left unmatched. CDR3 region: CASSTSAGQETQYF. The CDR3 bases are TGCGCCAGCAGTACTAGCGCGGGGCAAGAGACCCAGTACTTC. The variable domain in full, with the rest retrieved from reference TRBV5-1 and TRBJ2-5, is KAGVTQTPRYLIKTRGQQVTLSCSPISGHRSVSWYQQTPGQGLQFLFEYFSETQRNKGNFPGRFSGRQFSNSRSEMNVSTLELGDSALYLCASSTSAGQETQYFGPGTRLLVL.

This clonotype has a count of ten or more. V is TRBV6-5 and J is TRBJ1-6, with D unclear. The CDR3 is 15 amino acids. Per the germline V gene, CDR1 is MNHEY and CDR2 is SVGAGI. Deletions cut 6 bases from V and 0 bases from J, with 9 bases between. CDR3 coding DNA: TGTGCCAGCAGCGAGGAGAGCTCCTATAATTCACCCCTCCACTTT. Translation: CASSEESSYNSPLHF.

There are many counts of this clonotype. The rearrangement uses TRBV7-8 and TRBJ1-5; 7 positions agree with TRBD1. CDR1 is SGHVS and CDR2 is FQNEAQ in the germline V gene. This CDR3 comprises 16 residues. The V and J ends lost 1 base and 3 bases, in that order; junction bases with no gene match: 6. In DNA, the CDR3 is TGTGCCAGCAGCTTAGGTCAGGGGGGCAACAATCAGCCCCAGCATTTT. As protein: CASSLGQGGNNQPQHF.

This clonotype was counted at least ten times. The chain employs TRBV6-6 and TRBJ2-1; D possibly corresponds to TRBD2 (6 bases). Germline CDR1 MNHNY, CDR2 SVGAGI (reference sequence). The CDR3 totals 12 residues. V dropped 4 bases and J dropped 8 bases, with 9 bases sitting between them. CDR3 in DNA: TGTGCCAGCAGTTCGGAGGGCTATGAGCAGTTCTTC. This encodes CASSSEGYEQFF.

This clonotype has ten or more counts. The rearrangement joins TRBV20-1 to TRBJ2-7, with D possibly TRBD2 on 5 matching bases. The CDR3 has 14 residues. Germline CDR1 and CDR2: DFQATT and SNEGSKA (reference sequence). The germline V and J ends were trimmed by 2 bases and 2 bases, with 13 bases remaining between them. The CDR3 region has the DNA TGCAGTGCTAGACCTATCCGGGGAGCCTACGAGCAGTACTTC. As protein: CSARPIRGAYEQYF.

The genes are TRBV5-6 and TRBJ2-2; TRBD1 aligns across 7 bases. Germline CDR1 reads SGHDT; CDR2 reads YYEEEE. V shed 2 bases and J 7 bases; nucleotides not matched to a gene: 5. This CDR3 contains 14 residues. The chain's CDR3 is CASSFQGDGGELFF. CDR3 nucleotides: TGTGCCAGCAGCTTTCAGGGGGACGGCGGGGAGCTGTTTTTT.

This clonotype has ten or more counts. V is TRBV3-1 and J is TRBJ2-1; the D gene is possibly TRBD1 (5 bases). Germline values: CDR1 LGHDT, CDR2 YNNKEL (reference sequence). Trimming cost V 4 bases and J 7 bases, with 11 bases left between them. This CDR3 is 13 amino acids long. The CDR3 DNA sequence: TGTGCCAGCAGCCTAGGGGAAGGAAATGAGCAGTTCTTC. Protein: CASSLGEGNEQFF.

The chain recombines TRBV12-3 or TRBV12-4 with TRBJ1-4; D remains ambiguous. V was shortened by 3 bases and J by 0 bases, with 14 bases between the two germline ends. CDR3 length: 17 amino acids. The CDR3 loop is CASSFGFSPATNEKLFF. CDR3 nucleotides: TGTGCCAGCAGTTTCGGGTTTAGTCCCGCAACTAATGAAAAACTGTTTTTT.

Worth noting for this clonotype: A read error is possible here, since a much larger clone lies one base away. The genes are TRBV6-5 and TRBJ1-1, with a weak D call TRBD1 (5 bases). The germline V gene has CDR1 MNHEY and CDR2 SVGAGI. The V gene lost 2 bases and the J gene lost 7 bases, with 11 bases spanning the gap. This CDR3 region has 13 residues. CDR3 nucleotide sequence: TGTGCCAGCAGTTACGGGGGTAGGGTTGAAGCTTTCTTT. Protein: CASSYGGRVEAFF.

This clonotype showed up many times. The V gene is TRBV2, the J gene TRBJ2-5; tentatively, D is TRBD2 (6 bases). Germline V gene lookup returns CDR1 SNHLY and CDR2 FYNNEI. The V end lost 4 bases, the J end lost 4 bases, and 13 bases lay between the germline ends. This CDR3 is 14 amino acids long. The CDR3 spells CASSAEGLGETQYF. CDR3 sequence (DNA): TGTGCCAGCAGTGCGGAGGGGCTAGGAGAGACCCAGTACTTC.

The chain is built from TRBV20-1 and TRBJ1-5; D is ambiguous. The CDR3 covers 14 residues. V was cut by 0 bases and J by 7 bases, with 13 bases left in between. From germline, CDR1 is DFQATT and CDR2 SNEGSKA (reference sequence). The CDR3 bases are TGCAGTGCTAGAGATTTCGCAGACCGACAGCCCCAGCATTTT. Protein sequence: CSARDFADRQPQHF.

A few counts support this clonotype. The chain links TRBV5-5 to TRBJ1-5; D unclear. This CDR3 has 13 residues. CDR1 SGHKS and CDR2 YYEKEE come from the germline V gene (reference sequence). The germline V and J ends were trimmed by 2 bases and 3 bases, with 6 bases remaining between them. The CDR3 coding sequence is TGTGCCAGCAGCTTTCACCCCAATCAGCCCCAGCATTTT. It yields the protein CASSFHPNQPQHF.

The table lists this clonotype with many counts. The chain carries TRBV5-1 and TRBJ2-5; D is tentatively TRBD1 or TRBD2 (5 bases each). This CDR3 is 15 amino acids long. V lost 4 bases to trimming and J lost 2 bases, with 15 bases between them. From germline, CDR1 is SGHRS and CDR2 YFSETQ. This chain's CDR3 is CASSLAGTEQETQYF. The CDR3 DNA reads TGCGCCAGCAGCCTGGCCGGGACGGAGCAAGAGACCCAGTACTTC.

This clonotype was seen at least ten times. The chain links TRBV5-1 to TRBJ2-3, with D perhaps TRBD2 (6 bases). This CDR3 comprises 18 residues. Germline V gene lookup returns CDR1 SGHRS and CDR2 YFSETQ. Between the trimmed V and J ends, which lost 0 bases and 4 bases, there was a span of 21 bases. CDR3 region: CASSLELGFSSGPDTQYF. CDR3 DNA sequence: TGCGCCAGCAGCTTGGAATTGGGCTTCTCAAGCGGGCCAGATACGCAGTATTTT.

This clonotype was observed many times. This chain connects TRBV12-3 or TRBV12-4 to TRBJ2-1, with D perhaps matching TRBD2 (5 bases). The CDR3 runs 13 residues. The ends were cut back, 3 bases at V and 9 bases at J, with 12 bases in the middle. The CDR3 region is CASSFSGELEQFF. The CDR3 DNA sequence: TGTGCCAGCAGTTTTTCTGGGGAGCTTGAGCAGTTCTTC.

The sample holds many counts of this clonotype. The genes are TRBV5-1 and TRBJ1-2; no clear D gene. Germline values: CDR1 SGHRS, CDR2 YFSETQ. CDR3 length equals 17 residues. The V and J ends lost 0 bases and 4 bases respectively, with 19 bases between them. The CDR3 loop reads CASSLVPELKVLYGYTF. The CDR3, as DNA: TGCGCCAGCAGCTTGGTACCGGAGCTAAAGGTTCTCTATGGCTACACCTTC. The full variable domain, rest sourced from reference TRBV5-1 and TRBJ1-2, is KAGVTQTPRYLIKTRGQQVTLSCSPISGHRSVSWYQQTPGQGLQFLFEYFSETQRNKGNFPGRFSGRQFSNSRSEMNVSTLELGDSALYLCASSLVPELKVLYGYTFGSGTRLTVV.

This clonotype was seen many times. The chain carries TRBV6-5 and TRBJ2-7; 8 nucleotides agree with TRBD1. V trimming: 6 bases; J trimming: 2 bases; junction bases outside the gene matches: 6. Germline V gene data show CDR1 as MNHEY and CDR2 as SVGAGI. The CDR3 consists of 14 residues. The CDR3 sequence: CASSLTGGTYEQYF. The CDR3 DNA follows: TGTGCCAGCAGCCTTACAGGGGGAACCTACGAGCAGTACTTC.